This TCR beta chain was profiled in a study of OX40 agonist ivuxolimab in advanced cancers. With regard to the full study: Ivuxolimab, which targeted the costimulatory receptor OX40 (CD134), was an agonistic, fully human IgG2 monoclonal antibody. Partial responses occurred in three dose-escalation patients: two with cutaneous melanoma and one with hepatocellular carcinoma. The monotherapy dose-escalation portion (N ≈ 50 patients) of the phase I ivuxolimab trial is reported in the paper. Intravenous ivuxolimab was administered to patients every 2 weeks at six dose levels: 0.01, 0.1, 0.3, 1.5, 3 and 10 mg/kg. Peripheral TCRbeta sequencing was intended to test whether TCR sequence diversity was altered and clonal T-cell expansion was caused by ivuxolimab. Patients were allowed to have had prior anti-PD-1, anti-PD-L1 or anti-CTLA-4 therapy, and around two fifths of the dose-escalation patients had been treated with checkpoint inhibitors. Among the roughly 52 dose-escalation patients, around 19 had hepatocellular carcinoma, some 15 melanoma, 9 renal cell carcinoma and 9 head and neck cancer. The dose-escalation cohort was about 87% male with a mean age of about 58 years, ranging from roughly 23 to 85. The paper as a whole reports these results and caveats: Low levels of normalized T-cell clonal expansion were also seen in some patients who did not respond. Clonal expansion of both CD4+ and CD8+ blood T cells was observed from baseline to week 6 at doses 0.1 to 3.0 mg/kg. After ivuxolimab, more expanded clones were found on average in CD8+ T cells than in CD4+ T cells. The antigen specificity of the clonally expanded peripheral T cells was not determined. In the 0.1-3.0 mg/kg groups, partial responders were among the patients with the lowest normalized peripheral clonal expansion, particularly in CD8+ T cells.

With respect to this clone: Its antigen remains undetermined. Qualities for individual bases were not recorded, and no much larger clone is one base off.

Genomic DNA was extracted from sorted cells for sequencing of the TCRbeta CDR3 region. The immunoSEQ Assay was used to sequence the TCRbeta CDR3 regions. TCRdb carries this immuneACCESS record with in-frame sequences only. Its versions omit some clonotypes, under half of them owing to an unresolved V gene in the studies checked, with the rest unexplained. The sample includes about 53,000 clones, with almost 85% observed a single time. The ten largest clonotypes hold about 4.5% of the sample. The trial excluded patients who had a history of autoimmune disease or who were on systemic immunosuppression. Peripheral blood for TCR sequencing was drawn from every dose cohort at baseline, at cycle 4 day 1 and at cycle 7 day 1. Samples came from an open-label, multicenter, first-in-human phase I dose-escalation trial of ivuxolimab. Adults with locally advanced or metastatic melanoma, renal cell, hepatocellular, or head and neck squamous cell carcinoma were enrolled in the trial. Before TCR sequencing, CD4+ T cells and CD8+ T cells were sorted from peripheral blood as separate populations.

The CDR3 runs 17 residues from the cysteine to the phenylalanine. Just the 51-base CDR3 DNA is kept, in frame starting at base 1. V ends up 1 base short and J 3 bases short, with an unmatched junction base count of 7. CDR1 and CDR2, per the germline V gene, are SGHTA and FQGNSA. This clonotype was obtained from an adult with an advanced solid tumor such as melanoma, head and neck, liver or kidney cancer. Sequenced material: CD4+ or CD8+ T cells sorted from blood, taken in a trial of the OX40 agonist ivuxolimab. The V gene is TRBV7-2 and the J gene is TRBJ2-1; TRBD2 agrees with 9 junctional bases. The CDR3 reads as follows: CASSLDGGRVNYNEQFF. DNA sequence: TGTGCCAGCAGCTTAGATGGCGGGAGGGTCAACTACAATGAGCAGTTCTTC. Here the CDR3 is joined to the reference TRBV7-2 and TRBJ2-1 genes, and the full variable domain is: GAGVSQSPSNKVTEKGKDVELRCDPISGHTALYWYRQSLGQGLEFLIYFQGNSAPDKSGLPSDRFSAERTGGSVSTLTIQRTQQEDSAVYLCASSLDGGRVNYNEQFFGPGTRLTVL.